This TCR beta chain was recorded in a study of cytomegalovirus exposure and HLA in healthy donors. Overall study findings and caveats: A later analysis linked a missense DCLRE1C variant to TCR beta V- and J-gene trimming. The authors enumerated 180 or so TCR beta chains as linked to cytomegalovirus. Later analysis identified several of the most significant clusters that appeared linked to common viral pathogens. Most subjects' HLA-A and HLA-B alleles were reportedly predicted from TCR beta sequences.

Primers: 60 Vbeta forward and 13 Jbeta reverse. Method: immunoSEQ multiplex PCR; TCRdb's copy keeps in-frame clones and lacks some. Of 150,000 or so clones in the sample, approximately 80% were seen once. As to this clone: The target antigen is unknown.

This sequence originates from a man in his forties or fifties in good health and CMV-seropositive. Sequenced sample: PBMCs.

The CDR3 nucleotides are TGTGCCAGCGGGGGGTACTCGAACCCGTCTAACATCTATGGCTACACCTTC. Its translation: CASGGYSNPSNIYGYTF. V and J are TRBV28 and TRBJ1-2; D may be TRBD1 (5 bases). The CDR3 is made up of 17 amino acids. CDR1 is MDHEN, CDR2 SYDVKM, per germline. V was cut by 8 bases and J by 4 bases, with 26 bases left in between.